Listed here are 15 T cell receptor beta chains from one sample, sequenced in a study of blood T cells in healthy people across ages. The second PCR ran 7 to 11 cycles with a sample-barcoded 5' primer and J-beta primers. TCRdb passed the 5' RACE reads through MiXCR, listing each CDR3 protein once. There are 850,000 or so distinct CDR3 sequences in the sample; under 35% occur only once, and 15% to 20% lies in the top ten. Source material: blood. Receptors were obtained from a woman older than 75 in good health.

This clonotype has at least ten counts. This chain joins TRBV7-2 and TRBJ2-1; D call uncertain. Germline-derived CDR1 and CDR2 are SGHTA and FQGNSA. The V and J ends lost 4 bases and 8 bases respectively, with 9 bases between them. The CDR3 spans 12 residues. The CDR3 spells CASSSTFDEQFF. As DNA, the CDR3 is TGTGCCAGCAGCTCCACGTTCGATGAGCAGTTCTTC. Looking up the rest from reference TRBV7-2 and TRBJ2-1 gives the full variable domain: GAGVSQSPSNKVTEKGKDVELRCDPISGHTALYWYRQSLGQGLEFLIYFQGNSAPDKSGLPSDRFSAERTGGSVSTLTIQRTQQEDSAVYLCASSSTFDEQFFGPGTRLTVL.

This clonotype was seen only a few times. The V and J genes are TRBV28 and TRBJ1-2; D gene unclear. Trimming stripped 3 bases from V and 8 bases from J, with 13 bases between. Germline V gene sequence: CDR1 MDHEN, CDR2 SYDVKM. The CDR3 consists of 13 residues. CDR3 coding DNA: TGTGCCAGCAGTTTCGGCGGGGTGGGCGGCTACACCTTC. Translated: CASSFGGVGGYTF.

This clonotype has ten or more counts. The rearrangement links TRBV5-1 to TRBJ2-7; D may correspond to TRBD1 or TRBD2 (5 bases each). The CDR3 contains 14 residues. Trimming removed 6 bases at V and 4 bases at J, with 17 bases between. The germline V gene encodes CDR1 SGHRS and CDR2 YFSETQ. The CDR3 sequence is CASNRQPGNYEQYF. As DNA, the CDR3 is TGCGCCAGCAACCGACAGCCGGGGAATTACGAGCAGTACTTC. Drawing the rest from reference TRBV5-1 and TRBJ2-7, the complete variable domain is KAGVTQTPRYLIKTRGQQVTLSCSPISGHRSVSWYQQTPGQGLQFLFEYFSETQRNKGNFPGRFSGRQFSNSRSEMNVSTLELGDSALYLCASNRQPGNYEQYFGPGTRLTVT.

This clonotype has only a few counts. V and J are TRBV5-6 and TRBJ2-6; perhaps D is TRBD1 or TRBD2 (5 bases each). Trimming cost V 1 base and J 2 bases, with 10 bases left between them. Germline CDR1 reads SGHDT; CDR2 reads YYEEEE. This CDR3 region has 16 residues. CDR3 in amino acids: CASSLIRGAGANVLTF. CDR3 coding DNA: TGTGCCAGCAGCTTGATTCGGGGCGCTGGGGCCAACGTCCTGACTTTC.

This clonotype has at least ten counts. V usage is TRBV7-2 and J usage is TRBJ2-1; no firm D call. This CDR3 has 11 residues. The germline CDR1 and CDR2 sequences are SGHTA and FQGNSA. Between the trimmed V and J ends, which lost 5 bases and 9 bases, there was a span of 8 bases. CDR3 sequence (DNA): TGTGCCAGCAGCCAAGATCTTGAGCAGTTCTTC. This codes for CASSQDLEQFF.

CDR3: CASSRQGGEVKPLHF. CDR3 nucleotides: TGTGCCAGCAGTCGACAGGGGGGAGAGGTAAAGCCCCTCCACTTT. The V call is TRBV28, the J call TRBJ1-6; 9 bases align to TRBD1. Germline loops: CDR1 MDHEN, CDR2 SYDVKM. The CDR3 spans 15 residues. With 5 bases clipped from V and 13 bases from J, the junction kept 12 bases outside the gene matches.

On this clonotype: A junction boundary mismatches the germline segment, possibly from a read error. This chain connects TRBV18 to TRBJ2-7; D gene ambiguous. The CDR3 sequence is 14 residues long. Per germline, CDR1 KGHSH and CDR2 LQKENI. Here the CDR3 DNA reads TGTGTCAGCTCACCGACGGCTTACCAGTACGAGCAGTACTTC. This encodes CVSSPTAYQYEQYF.

The sample holds many counts of this clonotype. The chain combines TRBV7-2 with TRBJ2-1; D might be TRBD1 (6 bases). CDR1 is SGHTA and CDR2 is FQGNSA in the germline V gene. This CDR3 contains 14 residues. V was shortened by 6 bases and J by 4 bases, with 13 bases between the two germline ends. The CDR3 nucleotides read TGTGCCAGCAGACCGACAGGCCATTACAATGAGCAGTTCTTC. Amino acid sequence: CASRPTGHYNEQFF. Combining the CDR3 with reference TRBV7-2 and TRBJ2-1 gives the whole variable domain GAGVSQSPSNKVTEKGKDVELRCDPISGHTALYWYRQSLGQGLEFLIYFQGNSAPDKSGLPSDRFSAERTGGSVSTLTIQRTQQEDSAVYLCASRPTGHYNEQFFGPGTRLTVL.

The chain has TRBV29-1 and TRBJ2-3; D is undetermined. The CDR3 extends over 12 amino acids. Trimming cost V 3 bases and J 4 bases, with 8 bases left between them. CDR1 and CDR2 (germline): SQVTM, ANQGSEA. The CDR3 reads CSVDVFADTQYF. CDR3 nucleotides: TGCAGCGTTGATGTTTTCGCAGATACGCAGTATTTT.

The sample holds many counts of this clonotype. The chain carries TRBV20-1 and TRBJ2-3; the D gene is possibly TRBD2 (6 bases). V was cut by 4 bases and J by 2 bases, with 10 bases left in between. The CDR3 has 13 amino acids. CDR1 is DFQATT, CDR2 SNEGSKA, per germline (reference sequence). The CDR3 is CSANGGSTDTQYF. In DNA, the CDR3 is TGCAGTGCTAACGGGGGTTCCACAGATACGCAGTATTTT.

For this clonotype: A junction boundary mismatches the germline segment, possibly from a read error. This sequence joins TRBV6-6 and TRBJ2-5; TRBD2 matches at 7 bases. Germline V gene sequence: CDR1 MNHNY, CDR2 SVGAGI (reference sequence). The CDR3 length is 14 residues. This CDR3 reads CASRYSGTKETQYF. The CDR3 DNA reads as TGTGCCAGCAGGTACTCGGGGACTAAAGAGACCCAGTACTTC.

As concerns this clonotype: This sequence may be a read error, since a much larger clone differs from it by one base. This chain connects TRBV4-3 to TRBJ1-6; D remains ambiguous. The length of the CDR3 is 15 residues. The germline gives CDR1 LGHNA, CDR2 YSLEER. As DNA, the CDR3 is TGCGCCAGCAGCCAAGCGAATAGCAATAATTCACCCCCCCACTTT. This encodes CASSQANSNNSPPHF.

The V call is TRBV4-3, the J call TRBJ2-4, with TRBD2 matching over 10 bases. The J call is doubtful: the DNA matches TRBJ2-5 better. This CDR3 has 15 residues. Germline CDR1 and CDR2: LGHNA and YSLEER. The CDR3 DNA reads TGCGCCAGCAGCCAAGATCCACTAGCGGGGAAGACCCAGTACTTC. Translation: CASSQDPLAGKTQYF.

The J gene is TRBJ2-3, the V gene TRBV20-1; D unclear. Trimming shortened V by 0 bases and J by 1 base, and 8 bases separated the two germline ends. This CDR3 has 14 amino acids. Germline V gives CDR1 DFQATT, CDR2 SNEGSKA (reference sequence). CDR3 sequence (DNA): TGCAGTGCTAGAGAGAGAACCGGCACAGATACGCAGTATTTT. Its protein product is CSARERTGTDTQYF.

This clonotype was counted only a few times. The V call is TRBV6-2 or TRBV6-3, the J call TRBJ1-5, with a weak D call TRBD1 (5 bases). CDR3 length equals 17 residues. The V gene lost 2 bases and the J gene lost 0 bases, with 14 bases spanning the gap. Germline lookup yields CDR1 MNHEY and CDR2 SVGEGT. CDR3 region: CASSYTGMGYSNQPQHF. CDR3 coding DNA: TGTGCCAGCAGTTACACAGGTATGGGATATAGCAATCAGCCCCAGCATTTT.